These 30 T cell receptor beta chains were all obtained from the same sample, sequenced in a study of cytomegalovirus exposure and HLA in healthy donors. PCR employed 60 Vbeta and 13 Jbeta primers. The table came from immunoSEQ multiplex PCR; TCRdb's copy has only in-frame clones and leaves some out. The data show some 130,000 clones, about three quarters seen once. Material: PBMCs. These receptor sequences come from a woman between 25 and 40 years old in good health and CMV-seropositive.

The chain employs TRBV2 and TRBJ1-1, with D possibly being TRBD1 (6 bases). Trimming took off 5 bases at V and 4 bases at J, with 14 bases between the two ends. Germline V lookup: CDR1 SNHLY, CDR2 FYNNEI. This CDR3 has 14 residues. The DNA for the CDR3 is TGTGCCAGCAGTCAACAGGGCTGGGTCACTGAAGCTTTCTTT. Its protein product is CASSQQGWVTEAFF. Full variable domain (remainder filled in from reference TRBV2 and TRBJ1-1): EPEVTQTPSHQVTQMGQEVILRCVPISNHLYFYWYRQILGQKVEFLVSFYNNEISEKSEIFDDQFSVERPDGSNFTLKIRSTKLEDSAMYFCASSQQGWVTEAFFGQGTRLTVV.

The chain has TRBV9 and TRBJ2-1; no firm D call. Germline CDR1 SGDLS, CDR2 YYNGEE. Trimming pared 4 bases from V and 0 bases from J, leaving 11 bases between. The CDR3 is 15 residues long. The CDR3 nucleotides read TGTGCCAGCAGCCGAGCTGCTGCCTCCTACAATGAGCAGTTCTTC. It codes for CASSRAAASYNEQFF.

The chain recombines TRBV11-2 with TRBJ1-2; 9 nucleotides align to TRBD1. From germline, CDR1 is SGHAT and CDR2 FQNNGV. The CDR3 runs to 13 residues. J gave up 8 bases and V 4 bases, and 5 bases lay outside the gene matches. The CDR3 sequence: CASSYWTGDGYTF. The CDR3 coding sequence is TGTGCCAGCAGCTATTGGACAGGGGACGGCTACACCTTC.

The rearrangement joins TRBV11-2 to TRBJ1-1, with D uncertain. The CDR3 covers 13 residues. Germline values: CDR1 SGHAT, CDR2 FQNNGV. The germline V and J ends were trimmed by 4 bases and 7 bases, with 13 bases remaining between them. The CDR3 nucleotides read TGTGCCAGCAGCTGGGGAGAGCCACTTGAAGCTTTCTTT. It codes for CASSWGEPLEAFF.

The chain carries TRBV4-2 and TRBJ1-6; possibly TRBD1 for D (6 bases). CDR3 length equals 18 residues. Germline V lookup: CDR1 LGHNA, CDR2 YNFKEQ. Trimming removed 3 bases at V and 4 bases at J, with 19 bases between. DNA for the CDR3: TGTGCCAGCAGCCAGGGGGGGCTGCTTAGCTTGTATAATTCACCCCTCCACTTT. Its translation: CASSQGGLLSLYNSPLHF.

Comments on this clone: The junction departs from germline at one end; a sequencing error may be responsible. Different DNA sequences within this sample yield the same CDR3. The J gene is TRBJ1-1, the V gene TRBV5-1; a weak D match, TRBD1 (5 bases). CDR1 and CDR2 from the germline V gene are SGHRS and YFSETQ. CDR3 size: 14 residues. The CDR3 loop reads CASGLTGGGTEAFF. As DNA, the CDR3 is TGCGCCAGCGGCTTGACGGGGGGAGGCACTGAAGCTTTCTTT.

The rearrangement uses TRBV12-5 and TRBJ1-2; D ambiguous. Deletions cut 6 bases from V and 8 bases from J, with 10 bases between. Germline V CDR1 and CDR2: LGHNT, FRNRAP. CDR3 length equals 11 residues. CDR3 loop: CASGQVRGYTF. The CDR3, as DNA: TGTGCTAGTGGCCAGGTGCGCGGCTACACCTTC. Using reference TRBV12-5 and TRBJ1-2 for the parts outside the CDR3, the full variable domain is DARVTQTPRHKVTEMGQEVTMRCQPILGHNTVFWYRQTMMQGLELLAYFRNRAPLDDSGMPKDRFSAEMPDATLATLKIQPSEPRDSAVYFCASGQVRGYTFGSGTRLTVV.

The chain carries TRBV30 and TRBJ2-7, with TRBD1 as a possible D gene (6 bases). Trimming took 0 bases from V and 2 from J, leaving 17 bases between them. The germline V gene encodes CDR1 GTSNPN and CDR2 SVGIG (reference sequence). The CDR3 runs to 16 residues. The CDR3: CAWSVLRGKRAYEQYF. The DNA for the CDR3 is TGTGCCTGGAGTGTTCTGAGGGGGAAGAGGGCCTACGAGCAGTACTTC.

The chain uses TRBV10-3 and TRBJ2-7; D might be TRBD2 (5 bases). CDR1 and CDR2 from the germline V gene are ENHRY and SYGVKD. The CDR3 spans 11 residues. Trimming pared 2 bases from V and 11 bases from J, leaving 10 bases between. CDR3 sequence reads: CAISEDYRKYF. CDR3 bases: TGTGCCATCAGTGAGGACTACCGAAAGTACTTC.

J is TRBJ1-6 and V is TRBV5-8, with TRBD1 identical over 9 bases. CDR1 is SGHTS and CDR2 is YDEGEE in the germline V gene. The CDR3 is made up of 14 amino acids. Germline trimming cut 4 bases from V and 7 bases from J; bases unmatched to any gene: 3. The CDR3 nucleotides read TGTGCCAGCAGCATCGGACAGGGGAATTCACCCCTCCACTTT. Protein: CASSIGQGNSPLHF.

This chain joins TRBV10-3 and TRBJ1-2; TRBD1 aligns across 7 bases. The CDR3 is 13 residues long. The germline V gene has CDR1 ENHRY and CDR2 SYGVKD. After removal of 10 bases from V and 7 bases from J, the junction contained 12 bases not matched to a gene. CDR3 region: CATRDSTRGGYTF. The CDR3 nucleotides read TGTGCCACTCGGGACAGTACTAGGGGTGGCTACACCTTC.

The chain joins TRBV7-2 to TRBJ1-5, with D perhaps TRBD1 (5 bases). The germline CDR1 and CDR2 sequences are SGHTA and FQGNSA. Trimming left V 2 bases short and J 5 bases short, with 10 bases between. The CDR3 covers 14 residues. The CDR3 sequence is CASSLSRADQPQHF. For the CDR3, the DNA is TGTGCCAGCAGCTTATCCAGGGCGGATCAGCCCCAGCATTTT.

The chain links TRBV7-8 to TRBJ2-1; D unclear. CDR3 length equals 16 residues. In germline, CDR1 is SGHVS, CDR2 FQNEAQ. The V and J ends lost 4 bases and 5 bases respectively, with 18 bases between them. CDR3 region: CASSSRTLLLDNEQFF. The CDR3 nucleotides read TGTGCCAGCAGCTCGAGAACCCTCCTGCTAGACAATGAGCAGTTCTTC.

This clone was counted between two and nine times. V is TRBV27 and J is TRBJ2-7; 11 positions match TRBD1. The CDR3 length is 14 residues. V shed 6 bases and J 2 bases; nucleotides not matched to a gene: 3. CDR1 and CDR2 (germline): MNHEY, SMNVEV (reference sequence). CDR3 bases: TGTGCCAGCAGGCCGGGACAGGGGGCCTACGAGCAGTACTTC. Translated: CASRPGQGAYEQYF.

V is TRBV9 and J is TRBJ1-2; 8 bases line up with TRBD1. The ends lost 1 base at V and 6 bases at J; junction bases unmatched: 5. Germline V gives CDR1 SGDLS, CDR2 YYNGEE. This CDR3 contains 14 residues. CDR3 sequence reads: CASSVRGQGNGYTF. The DNA of the CDR3 is TGTGCCAGCAGCGTACGAGGACAGGGAAATGGCTACACCTTC.

Regarding this clone: One end of the junction varies from germline; a read error may be responsible. The chain has TRBV7-7 and TRBJ1-2; D unresolved. The CDR3 spans 11 residues. Germline V gene data show CDR1 as SSHAT and CDR2 as FNYEAQ (reference sequence). CDR3 sequence reads: CDSSEGPGYTF. CDR3 nucleotides: TGTGACAGCAGCGAGGGTCCGGGCTACACCTTC.

The CDR3 region is CASSLYPISGNTIYF. CDR3 nucleotide sequence: TGTGCCAGCAGCTTATACCCTATCTCTGGAAACACCATATATTTT. The chain recombines TRBV7-2 with TRBJ1-3; D is undetermined. The CDR3 runs 15 residues. CDR1 is SGHTA and CDR2 is FQGNSA in the germline V gene. V lost 2 bases and J 0 bases, leaving 8 bases between the germline ends.

This sequence joins TRBV7-9 and TRBJ2-7; the match to TRBD1 covers 8 bases. The ends lost 2 bases at V and 7 bases at J; junction bases unmatched: 10. Germline lookup yields CDR1 SEHNR and CDR2 FQNEAQ (reference sequence). This CDR3 spans 15 amino acids. CDR3 sequence: CASSLQGQGAQEQYF. The CDR3 DNA follows: TGTGCCAGCAGCTTACAAGGGCAGGGGGCGCAGGAGCAGTACTTC. The variable domain in full, completed from reference TRBV7-9 and TRBJ2-7, reads DTGVSQNPRHKITKRGQNVTFRCDPISEHNRLYWYRQTLGQGPEFLTYFQNEAQLEKSRLLSDRFSAERPKGSFSTLEIQRTEQGDSAMYLCASSLQGQGAQEQYFGPGTRLTVT.

The chain is built from TRBV4-3 and TRBJ2-1; D gene ambiguous. Per the germline V gene, CDR1 is LGHNA and CDR2 is YSLEER. The CDR3 has 15 amino acids. The V and J ends lost 0 bases and 6 bases respectively, with 12 bases between them. CDR3 in DNA: TGCGCCAGCAGCCAAGATAGAGTTACCACCAATGAGCAGTTCTTC. Amino acids: CASSQDRVTTNEQFF.

The rearrangement uses TRBV19 and TRBJ1-2, with 7 positions matching TRBD1. After removal of 5 bases from V and 4 bases from J, the junction contained 16 bases not matched to a gene. The CDR3 loop spans 17 amino acids. Germline assignment: CDR1 LNHDA and CDR2 SQIVND (reference sequence). CDR3 loop: CASSEGAVVRETYGYTF. The CDR3 DNA sequence: TGTGCCAGTAGTGAGGGGGCGGTGGTGAGGGAGACCTATGGCTACACCTTC.

The chain combines TRBV18 with TRBJ2-3, with 7 nucleotides matching TRBD2. V shed 1 base, J shed 2 bases, and the junction held 3 bases outside the gene matches. Germline V gene sequence: CDR1 KGHSH, CDR2 LQKENI. The CDR3 totals 15 residues. DNA of the CDR3: TGTGCCAGCTCACCACGGGAGGGGTTCACAGATACGCAGTATTTT. This translates into CASSPREGFTDTQYF.

V usage is TRBV7-2 and J usage is TRBJ2-5; 7 positions agree with TRBD1. Per the germline V gene, CDR1 is SGHTA and CDR2 is FQGNSA. Trimming removed 5 bases from V and 3 bases from J; junction bases left unmatched: 9. This CDR3 has 15 amino acids. CDR3 sequence: CASSHYTTGKETQYF. The CDR3 DNA follows: TGTGCCAGCAGCCACTACACGACAGGGAAAGAGACCCAGTACTTC.

The chain is built from TRBV18 and TRBJ2-1; 7 positions match TRBD2. Per the germline V gene, CDR1 is KGHSH and CDR2 is LQKENI. This CDR3 is 14 amino acids long. V was pared by 0 bases and J by 5 bases, with 1 base of the junction left unmatched. CDR3 in DNA: TGTGCCAGCTCACCACCCGCGGGAGACAATGAGCAGTTCTTC. Protein: CASSPPAGDNEQFF.

This sequence joins TRBV7-3 and TRBJ2-1; a weak D match, TRBD2 (6 bases). The CDR3 totals 13 residues. The V gene lost 5 bases and the J gene lost 8 bases, with 13 bases spanning the gap. Germline CDR1 reads SGHTA; CDR2 reads FQGTGA. The CDR3 is CASSPYPGDEQFF. The CDR3 DNA sequence: TGTGCCAGCAGCCCGTACCCGGGGGATGAGCAGTTCTTC.

The chain recombines TRBV28 with TRBJ2-7; maybe TRBD1 (5 bases). This CDR3 has 15 residues. From germline, CDR1 is MDHEN and CDR2 SYDVKM. Trimming pared 4 bases from V and 2 bases from J, leaving 15 bases between. The CDR3 coding sequence is TGTGCCAGCAGTTCCAAAGTCGACAGTACCTACGAGCAGTACTTC. Translating gives CASSSKVDSTYEQYF.

The chain couples TRBV28 to TRBJ2-7; 10 bases fit TRBD2. Germline assignment: CDR1 MDHEN and CDR2 SYDVKM. The CDR3 is 18 amino acids. The junction had 17 bases not matched to a gene; V was cut back by 6 bases and J by 3 bases. Written as DNA, the CDR3 is TGTGCCAGCAGCCCCCTTCTAGCGGGGGTAGTTGTTGGCTACGAGCAGTACTTC. Translation gives CASSPLLAGVVVGYEQYF.

This rearrangement joins TRBV9 to TRBJ2-7, with TRBD2 as a possible D gene (7 bases). Germline loops: CDR1 SGDLS, CDR2 YYNGEE. CDR3 length: 16 residues. V shed 0 bases and J shed 2 bases, with 15 bases lying between them. CDR3 sequence (DNA): TGTGCCAGCAGCGTAGGAGGGGGGGGAAGCCCCTACGAGCAGTACTTC. The encoded protein is CASSVGGGGSPYEQYF.

Regarding this clone: This CDR3 is also generated by other DNA sequences in the sample. J is TRBJ1-2 and V is TRBV11-2; 10 bases are a match to TRBD1. The CDR3 consists of 13 residues. After removal of 4 bases from V and 5 bases from J, the junction contained 1 base not matched to a gene. CDR1 is SGHAT, CDR2 FQNNGV, per germline. This chain's CDR3 is CASSSGQGYGYTF. For the CDR3, the DNA is TGTGCCAGCAGCTCGGGACAGGGGTATGGCTACACCTTC.

The DNA for the CDR3 is TGCAGCGTTGCAGGGGGACAAGAGACCCAGTACTTC. As protein: CSVAGGQETQYF. The V and J genes are TRBV29-1 and TRBJ2-5; 7 nucleotides line up with TRBD1. The CDR3 runs 12 residues. CDR1 and CDR2 from the germline V gene are SQVTM and ANQGSEA. The ends lost 4 bases at V and 2 bases at J; junction bases unmatched: 1.

The sample holds one count of this clone. The CDR3: CASSHRSLPTLEQYF. The CDR3 DNA sequence: TGTGCCAGCAGCCACCGCAGTCTTCCAACCCTCGAGCAGTACTTC. The chain couples TRBV14 to TRBJ2-7; D call uncertain. Trimming pared 3 bases from V and 6 bases from J, leaving 18 bases between. The germline gives CDR1 SGHDN, CDR2 FVKESK. This CDR3 has 15 amino acids.